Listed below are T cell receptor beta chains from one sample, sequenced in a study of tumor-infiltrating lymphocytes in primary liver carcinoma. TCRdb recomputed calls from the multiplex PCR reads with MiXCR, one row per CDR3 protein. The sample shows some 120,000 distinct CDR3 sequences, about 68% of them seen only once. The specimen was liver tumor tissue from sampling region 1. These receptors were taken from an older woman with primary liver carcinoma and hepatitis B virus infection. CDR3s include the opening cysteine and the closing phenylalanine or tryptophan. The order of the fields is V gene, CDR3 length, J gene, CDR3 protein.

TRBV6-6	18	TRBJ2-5	CASSLGGFLTVRQETQYF
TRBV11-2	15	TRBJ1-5	CASSLTGDPSQPQHF
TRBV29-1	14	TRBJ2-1	CSVVGGRAVDGQLF
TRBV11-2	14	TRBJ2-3	CASGLESSGRSRYF
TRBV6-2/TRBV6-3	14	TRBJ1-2	CASSSGGQPAGYTF
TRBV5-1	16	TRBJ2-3	CASSRLDPLSTDTQYF
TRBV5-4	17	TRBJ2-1	CASSPGGGASTRNEQFF
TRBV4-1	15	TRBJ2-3	CASSLGLTGGDTEYF
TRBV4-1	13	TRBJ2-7	CASSQGPRYEQYF
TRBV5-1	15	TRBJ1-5	CASSPGAGVNQLQHF
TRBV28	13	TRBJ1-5	CASRQNPIQPQHF
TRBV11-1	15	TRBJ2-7	CASSSAGFLDDEQYF
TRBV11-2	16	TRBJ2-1	CASGLGGESSYDEQFF
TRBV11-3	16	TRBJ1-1	CASSLVGEYRNTEAFF
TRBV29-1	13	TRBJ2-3	CSVGIPGTGMQYF
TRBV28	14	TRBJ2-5	CASSLSSTGETQYF
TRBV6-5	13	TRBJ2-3	CASKRRPQDTQYF
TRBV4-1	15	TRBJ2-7	CASNQKWKESYEQYF
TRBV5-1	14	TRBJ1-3	CASSPGGPRNTIYF
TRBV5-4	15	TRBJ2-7	CASNFGAGATYEQYF
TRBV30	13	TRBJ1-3	CAWSWSSGNTIYF
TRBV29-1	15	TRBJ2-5	CSVDPGFGFAETQYF
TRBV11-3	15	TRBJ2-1	CAGSSRGSGNNEQFF
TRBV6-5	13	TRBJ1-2	CASSFTRSWDYTF
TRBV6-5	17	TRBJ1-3	CASSYRFQGVSGNTIYF
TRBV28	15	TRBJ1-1	CAISLKTTGRNEAFF
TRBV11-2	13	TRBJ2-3	CACSYTSTDTQYF
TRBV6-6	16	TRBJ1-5	CASRGTKQGLNQPQHF
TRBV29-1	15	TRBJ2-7	CSVEDLASGLYEQYF
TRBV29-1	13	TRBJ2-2	CSITGHSDGELFF
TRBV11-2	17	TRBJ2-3	CASSFRPPGISIDTRYF
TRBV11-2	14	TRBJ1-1	CASSLGPGDVEAFF
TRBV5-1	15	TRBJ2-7	CASSPRTSGTYEQYF
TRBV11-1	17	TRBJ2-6	CASSLAFPGSGANVLTF
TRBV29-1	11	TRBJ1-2	CSVEDLECYTF
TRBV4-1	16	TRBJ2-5	CASSHALAGGQETQYF
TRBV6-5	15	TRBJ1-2	CASSYIGIANYGYTF
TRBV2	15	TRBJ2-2	CASIPGQGAAGELFF
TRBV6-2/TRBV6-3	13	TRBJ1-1	CASTATANTEAYF
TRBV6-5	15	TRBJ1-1	CASRPRGQKNAEASF
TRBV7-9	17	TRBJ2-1	CASSSRGSGRRYNEQFF
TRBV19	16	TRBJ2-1	CASSMGRGLSYNEQFF
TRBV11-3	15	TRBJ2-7	CASSLGRDRAYEQYF
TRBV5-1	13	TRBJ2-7	CASSPGQYYEQYF
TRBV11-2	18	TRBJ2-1	CASSLTLPGLVVYNEQFF
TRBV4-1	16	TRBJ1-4	CASSQDGALRNGKLFF
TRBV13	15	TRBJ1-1	CASTAELRGNTEAFF
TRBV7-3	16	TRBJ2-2	CVSSLTAGGVTGELFF
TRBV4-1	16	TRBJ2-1	CASSQLDIISYNEQFF
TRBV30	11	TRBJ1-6	CAWSTGGPLHF
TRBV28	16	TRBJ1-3	CASSLAGQATGNTIYF
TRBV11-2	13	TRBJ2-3	CASSLWGPDTHYF
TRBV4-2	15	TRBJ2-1	CASSQGGRSGNEQFF
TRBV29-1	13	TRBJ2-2	CSFIKQGTGELFF
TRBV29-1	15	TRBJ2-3	CSDDSTSGSTDMQYF
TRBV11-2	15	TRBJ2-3	CASGGGLAATYRQYF
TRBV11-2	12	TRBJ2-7	CASSSTSYEQYF